This T cell receptor (beta chain) stems from a study of CD8 T cells in Susac syndrome (dated by TCRdb to between 2017 and 2020). Study-level background: Whether CD8+ T cell activation and differentiation in Susac syndrome was antigen driven was tested using repertoire sequencing. The study compared CD8+ T cell repertoire clonality among 11 to 12 healthy donors, around 14 Susac syndrome patients and roughly 16 multiple sclerosis patients.

RNA was extracted using the RNeasy kit, and about 0.45 to 1 ug of the RNA was reverse transcribed with random hexamers. TCR beta CDR3 regions were amplified with the immunoSEQ multiplex PCR assay covering 54 Vbeta and 13 Jbeta segments. Bias from PCR amplification was corrected by using a synthetic template baseline for primer optimization and for computational correction. Per the original workflow: Only productive sequences were kept, with reads annotated to V, D and J genes according to IMGT and analyzed in immunoSEQ Analyzer. Clonality was computed as one minus Shannon entropy normalized by log2 of the number of productive unique sequences. For each patient and control, public and private clones were evaluated among the 100 most prevalent clones. A clone was defined as Susac-specific if it was absent from the healthy and MS cohorts, from roughly 990 published viral clones and from other ImmuneACCESS disease sequences. The public reads were run again by TCRdb, first through fastp at Q25 and then through MiXCR, and only productive beta chains were kept. Rows matching on CDR3 protein sequence are summarized as one entry with the most common DNA and genes. These V and J calls originate from TCRdb's pipeline instead of the authors' own analysis. In all, the sample holds about 300,000 distinct CDR3 sequences, and 85% of those were seen once. The ten biggest clones cover around 0.2% of the sample.

The CDR3 sequence holds 15 residues, the cysteine and phenylalanine included. Of all the DNA, just the CDR3 is kept, 45 bases in frame from base 1. Via the germline V gene, CDR1 is MNHEY and CDR2 SVGEGT. Cut back by 5 bases and 4 bases, the V and J ends lie 17 bases apart. High-throughput TCR beta sequencing profiled peripheral blood CD8+ and CD4+ T cells from healthy donors, Susac syndrome patients and multiple sclerosis patients. The multiple sclerosis controls were treatment-naive patients whose relapsing-remitting disease, either stable or active, fulfilled the revised McDonald criteria. Bulk CD8+ and CD4+ T cells were purified magnetically by negative isolation, whereas CD8+ TEMRA cells were enriched by FACS. Blood was collected in EDTA tubes and processed within 24 hours, with PBMCs isolated through density gradient centrifugation. PBMCs intended for TCR sequencing were cryopreserved in liquid nitrogen and thawed later in a water bath at 37 degrees C. The sorted or isolated CD4+, CD8+ and CD8+ TEMRA cells reached a purity of at least 90%.

General conclusions and limits of the study: The number of individuals in the TCR sequencing and HLA analysis was acknowledged as relatively small.

Regarding this clonotype: Its antigen specificity is not known. No per-base quality is available; no much larger clone lies one base away.

Sequencing used CD8+ T cells from PBMCs. The chain joins TRBV6-2 or TRBV6-3 to TRBJ1-1, with the D gene not confidently named. The sequence came from a human donor with multiple sclerosis. Here is the DNA: TGTGCCAGCAGTCATCACCCACTGGAGGTCACTGAAGCTTTCTTT. Translated, this is CASSHHPLEVTEAFF.